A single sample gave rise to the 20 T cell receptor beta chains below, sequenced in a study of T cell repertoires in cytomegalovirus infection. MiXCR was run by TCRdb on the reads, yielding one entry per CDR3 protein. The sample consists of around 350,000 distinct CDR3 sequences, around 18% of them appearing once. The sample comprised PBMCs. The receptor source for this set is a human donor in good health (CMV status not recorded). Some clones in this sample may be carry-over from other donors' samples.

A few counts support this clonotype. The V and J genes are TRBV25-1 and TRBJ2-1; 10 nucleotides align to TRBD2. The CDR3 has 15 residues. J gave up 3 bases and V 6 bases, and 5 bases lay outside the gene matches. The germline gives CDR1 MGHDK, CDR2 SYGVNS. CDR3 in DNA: TGTGCCAGCAGAGAAGCGGGAGGGAACTACAATGAGCAGTTCTTC. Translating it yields CASREAGGNYNEQFF.

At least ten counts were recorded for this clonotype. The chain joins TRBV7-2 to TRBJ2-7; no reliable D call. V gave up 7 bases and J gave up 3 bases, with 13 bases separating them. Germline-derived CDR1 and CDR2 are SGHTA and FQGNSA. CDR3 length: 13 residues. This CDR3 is CASTEPQYYEQYF. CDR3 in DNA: TGTGCCAGCACCGAGCCACAGTACTACGAGCAGTACTTC. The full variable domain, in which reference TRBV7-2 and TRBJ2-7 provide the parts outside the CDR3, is GAGVSQSPSNKVTEKGKDVELRCDPISGHTALYWYRQSLGQGLEFLIYFQGNSAPDKSGLPSDRFSAERTGGSVSTLTIQRTQQEDSAVYLCASTEPQYYEQYFGPGTRLTVT.

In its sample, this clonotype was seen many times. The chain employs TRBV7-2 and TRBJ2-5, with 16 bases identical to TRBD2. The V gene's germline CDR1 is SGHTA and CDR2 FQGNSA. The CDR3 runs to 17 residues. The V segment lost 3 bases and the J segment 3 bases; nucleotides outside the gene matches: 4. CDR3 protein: CASSLGGLAGGKETQYF. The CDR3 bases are TGTGCCAGCAGCTTGGGGGGACTAGCGGGGGGGAAAGAGACCCAGTACTTC.

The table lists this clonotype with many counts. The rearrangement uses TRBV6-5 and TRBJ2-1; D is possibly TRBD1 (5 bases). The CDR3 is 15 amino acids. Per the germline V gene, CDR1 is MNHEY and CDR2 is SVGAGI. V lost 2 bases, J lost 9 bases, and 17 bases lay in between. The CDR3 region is CASSYTQGRVGEQFF. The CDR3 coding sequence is TGTGCCAGCAGTTACACCCAGGGTCGGGTAGGTGAGCAGTTCTTC.

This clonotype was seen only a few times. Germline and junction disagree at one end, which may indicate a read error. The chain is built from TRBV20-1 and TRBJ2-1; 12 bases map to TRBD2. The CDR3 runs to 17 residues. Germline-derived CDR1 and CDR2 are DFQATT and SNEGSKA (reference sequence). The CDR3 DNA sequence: TGCAGTGCCAGAGGACTAGCGGGGCGATACTCCTACAATGAGCAGTTCTTC. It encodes CSARGLAGRYSYNEQFF.

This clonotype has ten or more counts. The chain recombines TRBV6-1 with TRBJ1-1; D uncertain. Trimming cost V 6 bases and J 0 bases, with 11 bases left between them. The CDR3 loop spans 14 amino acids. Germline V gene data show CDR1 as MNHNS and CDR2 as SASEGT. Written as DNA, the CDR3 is TGTGCCAGCAGCACGACACATATGAACACTGAAGCTTTCTTT. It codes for CASSTTHMNTEAFF.

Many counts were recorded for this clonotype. CDR3 sequence (DNA): TGCGCCAGCAGCCAAGGGGATAGTTGGGATACGCAGTATTTT. Translation: CASSQGDSWDTQYF. The chain is built from TRBV4-3 and TRBJ2-3; D gene uncertain. V gave up 1 base and J gave up 6 bases, with 11 bases separating them. There are 14 residues in the CDR3. Germline values: CDR1 LGHNA, CDR2 YSLEER.

The CDR3 DNA sequence: TGTGCCAGCAGTTTAGCGCGGCAGCCCTACGAGCAGTACTTC. This codes for CASSLARQPYEQYF. The chain employs TRBV12-3 or TRBV12-4 and TRBJ2-7; D remains unclear. V dropped 0 bases and J dropped 2 bases, with 8 bases sitting between them. This CDR3 is 14 amino acids long.

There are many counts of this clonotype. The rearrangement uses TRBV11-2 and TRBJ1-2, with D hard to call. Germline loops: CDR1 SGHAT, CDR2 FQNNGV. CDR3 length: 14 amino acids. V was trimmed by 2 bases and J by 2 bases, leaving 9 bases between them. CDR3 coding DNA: TGTGCCAGCAGCTTAAATGCAGCCAACTATGGCTACACCTTC. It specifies CASSLNAANYGYTF.

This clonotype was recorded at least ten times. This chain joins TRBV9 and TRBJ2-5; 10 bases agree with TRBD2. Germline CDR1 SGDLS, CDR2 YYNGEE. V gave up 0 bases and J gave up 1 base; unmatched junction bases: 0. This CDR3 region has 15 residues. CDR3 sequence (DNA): TGTGCCAGCAGCGTAGGGACTAGCGGCCAAGAGACCCAGTACTTC. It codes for CASSVGTSGQETQYF.

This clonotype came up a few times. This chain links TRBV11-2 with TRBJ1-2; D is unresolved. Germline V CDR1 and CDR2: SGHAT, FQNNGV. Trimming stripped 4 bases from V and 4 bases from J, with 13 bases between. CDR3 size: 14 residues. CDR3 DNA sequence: TGTGCCAGCAGCTCAACTACCGGGAGCTATGGCTACACCTTC. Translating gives CASSSTTGSYGYTF. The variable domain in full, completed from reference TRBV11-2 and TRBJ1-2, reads EAGVAQSPRYKIIEKRQSVAFWCNPISGHATLYWYQQILGQGPKLLIQFQNNGVVDDSQLPKDRFSAERLKGVDSTLKIQPAKLEDSAVYLCASSSTTGSYGYTFGSGTRLTVV.

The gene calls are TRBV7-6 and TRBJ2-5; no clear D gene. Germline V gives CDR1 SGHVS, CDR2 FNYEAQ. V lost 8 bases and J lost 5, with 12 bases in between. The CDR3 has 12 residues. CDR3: CASQEPLETQYF. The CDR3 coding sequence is TGTGCCAGCCAGGAACCCCTGGAGACCCAGTACTTC.

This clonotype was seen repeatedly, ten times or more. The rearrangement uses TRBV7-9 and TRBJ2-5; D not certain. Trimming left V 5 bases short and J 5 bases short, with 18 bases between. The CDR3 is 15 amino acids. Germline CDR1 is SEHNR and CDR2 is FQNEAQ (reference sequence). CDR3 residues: CASSPTPLGQETQYF. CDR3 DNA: TGTGCCAGCAGCCCCACCCCACTGGGTCAGGAGACCCAGTACTTC.

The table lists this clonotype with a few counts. Here the CDR3 DNA reads TGTGCCAGCAAGGAGTCTGGTGGCTACACCTTC. Its protein product is CASKESGGYTF. The chain links TRBV12-3 or TRBV12-4 to TRBJ1-2; D unclear. V lost 7 bases and J 7 bases, leaving 10 bases between the germline ends. CDR3 size: 11 residues.

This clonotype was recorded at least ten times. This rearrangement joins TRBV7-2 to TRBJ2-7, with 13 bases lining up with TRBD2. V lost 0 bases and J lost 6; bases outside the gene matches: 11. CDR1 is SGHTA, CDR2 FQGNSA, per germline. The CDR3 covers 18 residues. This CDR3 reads CASSLAPSGTSGTAEQYF. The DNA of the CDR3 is TGTGCCAGCAGCTTAGCGCCGTCCGGGACTAGCGGGACAGCCGAGCAGTACTTC.

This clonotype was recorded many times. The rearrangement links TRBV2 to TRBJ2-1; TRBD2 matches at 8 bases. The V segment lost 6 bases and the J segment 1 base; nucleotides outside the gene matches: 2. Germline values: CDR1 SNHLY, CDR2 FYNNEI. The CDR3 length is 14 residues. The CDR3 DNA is TGTGCCAGCAGGGAGCGGGGGTCCTACAATGAGCAGTTCTTC. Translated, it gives CASRERGSYNEQFF.

DNA of the CDR3: TGTGCCAGCAGCGTAGCGCCCCCGCCAGACTTGAGTGAGCAGTTCTTC. The encoded protein is CASSVAPPPDLSEQFF. This chain joins TRBV9 and TRBJ2-1; no clear D. The germline CDR1 and CDR2 sequences are SGDLS and YYNGEE. V was clipped by 0 bases and J by 9 bases, with 19 bases between them. The CDR3 extends over 16 amino acids. The full variable domain, its missing parts supplied by reference TRBV9 and TRBJ2-1, is DSGVTQTPKHLITATGQRVTLRCSPRSGDLSVYWYQQSLDQGLQFLIQYYNGEERAKGNILERFSAQQFPDLHSELNLSSLELGDSALYFCASSVAPPPDLSEQFFGPGTRLTVL.

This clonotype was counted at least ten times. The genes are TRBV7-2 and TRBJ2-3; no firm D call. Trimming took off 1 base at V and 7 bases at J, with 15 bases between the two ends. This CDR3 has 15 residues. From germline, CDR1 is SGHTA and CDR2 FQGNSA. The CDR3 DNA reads TGTGCCAGCAGCTTAGATGGACCGCAACAGAATACGCAGTATTTT. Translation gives CASSLDGPQQNTQYF.

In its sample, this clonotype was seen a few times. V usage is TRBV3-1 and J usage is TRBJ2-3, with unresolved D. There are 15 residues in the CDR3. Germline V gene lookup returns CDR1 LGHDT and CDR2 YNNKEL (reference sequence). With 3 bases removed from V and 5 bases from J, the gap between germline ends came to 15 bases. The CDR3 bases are TGTGCCAGCAGCCAGCTCGATCCAAGGGTAGATACGCAGTATTTT. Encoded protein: CASSQLDPRVDTQYF.

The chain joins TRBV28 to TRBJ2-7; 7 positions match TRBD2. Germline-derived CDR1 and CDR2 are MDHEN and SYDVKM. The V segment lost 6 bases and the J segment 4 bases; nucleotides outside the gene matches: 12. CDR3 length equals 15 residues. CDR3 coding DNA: TGTGCCAGCAGGCCCGCCCGGCGGGGGACGTACGAGCAGTACTTC. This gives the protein CASRPARRGTYEQYF.